The entry below gives a single T cell receptor beta chain sequence along with its context. This sample was included in a study of blood T cell repertoires in COVID-19. About the research overall: Some COVID-19 samples were acute and others convalescent; all came from the United States, Italy and Spain.

Profiling relied on immunoSEQ multiplex PCR, and the TCRdb table lists in-frame clones only, not all of them. The sample lists more than 200,000 clones; 83% were seen once. CDR3 length: 17 residues. Germline V gene sequence: CDR1 SGHRS, CDR2 YFSETQ. Trimming took off 0 bases at V and 4 bases at J, with 14 bases between the two ends. The sequenced sample consisted of peripheral blood. This sequence was found in a woman aged 40-49 years with active or convalescent COVID-19. V gene TRBV5-1 combines with J gene TRBJ2-6; tentatively, D is TRBD2 (6 bases). The CDR3 DNA reads TGCGCCAGCAGCTTGGAATATTCGGGGGTCGGGGCCAACGTCCTGACTTTC. This translates into CASSLEYSGVGANVLTF.